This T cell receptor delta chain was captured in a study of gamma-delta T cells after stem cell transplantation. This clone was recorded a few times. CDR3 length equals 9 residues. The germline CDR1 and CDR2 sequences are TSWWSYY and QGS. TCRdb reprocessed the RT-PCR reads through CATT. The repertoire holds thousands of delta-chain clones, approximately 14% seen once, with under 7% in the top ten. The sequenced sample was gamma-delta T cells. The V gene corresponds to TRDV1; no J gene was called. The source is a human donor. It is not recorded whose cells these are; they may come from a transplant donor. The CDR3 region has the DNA TGTGCTCTTGGGGAACGGGCATTCTTC. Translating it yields CALGERAFF.